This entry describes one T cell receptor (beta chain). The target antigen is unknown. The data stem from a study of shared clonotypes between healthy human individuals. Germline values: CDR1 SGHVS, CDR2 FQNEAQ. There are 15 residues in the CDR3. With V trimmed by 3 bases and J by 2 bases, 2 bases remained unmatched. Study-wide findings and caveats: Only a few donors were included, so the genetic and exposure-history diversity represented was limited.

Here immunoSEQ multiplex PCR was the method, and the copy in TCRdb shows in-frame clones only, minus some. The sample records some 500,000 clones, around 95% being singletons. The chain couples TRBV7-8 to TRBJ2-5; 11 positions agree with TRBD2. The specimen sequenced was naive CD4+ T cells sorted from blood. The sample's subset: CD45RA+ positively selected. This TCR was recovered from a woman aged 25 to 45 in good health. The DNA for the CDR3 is TGTGCCAGCAGCTTGACTAGCGGGGAACAAGAGACCCAGTACTTC. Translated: CASSLTSGEQETQYF. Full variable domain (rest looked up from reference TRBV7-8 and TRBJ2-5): GAGVSQSPRYKVAKRGQDVALRCDPISGHVSLFWYQQALGQGPEFLTYFQNEAQLDKSGLPSDRFFAERPEGSVSTLKIQRTQQEDSAVYLCASSLTSGEQETQYFGPGTRLLVL.